The subject of this entry is one T cell receptor beta chain. This clone was counted a single time. Its antigen is unknown. Base-call qualities are not available, and no considerably larger clone is one nucleotide away. Receptor libraries were prepared by the immunoSEQ multiplex PCR assay. A mixture of 60 forward primers for TCR Vbeta segments and 13 reverse primers for TCR Jbeta segments was used in the multiplex PCR. The CDR3 region of rearranged TCR beta genes was amplified from genomic DNA by a multiplex PCR assay. On the Illumina HiSeq System, the amplified TCR beta libraries were sequenced as 87-base-pair reads. Per the source publication's procedure: A later analysis tallied around 80 million unique TCR beta chains across the 600 to 700 repertoires, and some 12 million of those chains were shared by two or more donors. Raw reads were error-corrected and collapsed into unique sequences with a nearest-neighbor algorithm that merged closely related sequences to remove PCR and sequencing errors. V, D and J gene segments were assigned by aligning CDR3 sequences to IMGT reference sequences. For a sequence to be retained, a match of at least six nucleotides was required to both a V gene segment and a J gene segment. A rearrangement was called productive if the CDR3 had no stop codons and remained in frame with V and J, and every other rearrangement was called non-productive. CDR3 was defined by IMGT convention, running from the second conserved V-encoded cysteine to the conserved J-encoded phenylalanine. In an earlier analysis of some 550 of the donors, sequences lacking an unambiguous match to a single V gene segment were excluded. In an earlier analysis of approximately 590 of the donors, a V segment was called functional when productive rearrangements were above 56.7%, and segregating when the standard deviation between donors exceeded 5%. A statistical classification framework was built for diagnosing cytomegalovirus status from the catalog of TCR beta chain sequences. A later analysis assigned V and J genes by comparing TCR nucleotide sequences with IMGT/GENE-DB human TR gene sequences. In a later analysis, CDR3 sequences and most-parsimonious VDJ recombination scenarios were assigned using the TCRdist pipeline. In a later analysis, each TCR beta chain was defined by its CDR3 amino acid sequence together with its V-gene family, and reads without a unique V-gene family were excluded. As a way to deal with suspected cross-contamination and a sequencing artifact, a later analysis dropped nearly 600 nucleotide sequences that were highly shared and had low generation probability. In a later analysis, a clonal expansion index for each public chain was calculated from normalized within-repertoire ranks of inferred template counts. A later analysis computed generation probabilities with a VDJ recombination model fitted to out-of-frame rearrangements, and checked the results against IGoR. In a later analysis, hypergeometric tests were used to score TCR-TCR, TCR-HLA and TCR-CMV co-occurrence, with a repertoire-size bias correction applied to TCR pairs. A later analysis estimated false discovery rates by permuting HLA or CMV assignments 20 times. A later analysis grouped co-occurring TCRs with DBSCAN, adding TCRdist sequence similarity when clustering within HLA-allele-positive subsets. For co-occurrence clustering, repertoires with fewer than 30,000 or more than 120,000 public chains were excluded, along with four or five repertoires with anomalous nucleotide sharing. TCRdb holds this immuneACCESS table with in-frame rearrangements only. Some clones are missing; in checked studies, unresolved V genes explain under half, and the rest has no known cause. D and trimming were read from the DNA, whereas the V and J calls and clone size are those reported in that table. For this sample there are around 200,000 clones; 82% appear just once. Around 6% of the sample rests with the top ten.

This sample stems from a study of cytomegalovirus exposure and HLA in healthy donors (dated by TCRdb to 2015 to 2018). Concerning the study at large: An earlier analysis of approximately 590 of the donors reported 250 to 350 Gb of sequence data and some 100 million unique TCR beta sequences from roughly 200 million T cells. Approximately 310 gigabases of sequencing data and tens of millions of unique TCR sequences were included in an early release covering about 600 HLA-typed donors. Of the roughly 390 genotyped donors, 65% to 90% were placed in the genetic ancestry cluster associated with self-reported Caucasian donors. The study was designed to test whether signatures of past pathogen exposure could be identified by cataloging public T cell receptors. The T cell repertoires of roughly 660 subjects were profiled by immunosequencing and related to cytomegalovirus serostatus. Along with the approximately 620-subject first cohort, a separate validation cohort of some 130 different subjects was used. High-throughput TCR immunosequencing, statistical association of individual TCRs with disease status, and machine learning were combined to predict cytomegalovirus infection status. In a later analysis, previously published TCR beta repertoires from fewer than 750 donors were re-analyzed and high-resolution HLA genotyping was added so that TCR occurrence patterns could be studied. Rather than drawing on any new phenotypic data, the later analysis identified candidate immune exposures from TCR beta sequences and the way those sequences occurred across donors. An earlier analysis of around 540 of the donors applied high-throughput TCR beta sequencing to assess whether each TCR beta V gene segment acted as functional or pseudogenic. Donor age, sex, ethnicity and CMV serostatus were compiled together with the repertoire data. A later genetic analysis took genome-wide SNP genotypes for about three fifths of the 666 donors and used that subset as a discovery cohort. All discovery cohort repertoires had been generated using a single sequencing platform. Class I and class II HLA loci were covered by the typing at four-digit resolution. Typing coverage differed by locus: A, B, C, DRB1 and DQB1 were typed in about 629-640 donors, DQA1 in 522, DPA1 in some 600, and DPB1 in approximately 450. A few DR-DQ haplotypes were treated as single units for association and clustering because of strong linkage in the cohort. Among roughly 370 genotyped donors of the cohort, an average of about 240,000 unique TCR beta nucleotide sequences were sequenced per donor, 15% to 20% of them non-productive. The investigation overall reported the following: The only immune exposure information available for the cohort was CMV serostatus. While some public TCRs were present in many individuals, most TCR sequences turned up only very rarely across donors. Because HLA typing was missing for some donors at each locus, association tests included only the typed subset. A later analysis found that TCR association rates varied across HLA loci, with DRB1 alleles showing the most associated TCRs and HLA-C alleles the fewest. In an earlier analysis of about 600 of the donors, most TCR beta V segments appeared in productive rearrangements about 87% or about 30% of the time, broadly matching IMGT annotations. Correlated functional status among segregating V segments might be attributable to linkage disequilibrium, but an unknown experimental factor could not be ruled out. The 87-base-pair reads could not distinguish some IMGT-functional V segments, including TRBV6-2 and TRBV6-3, so those segments were excluded. The authors suggested that the approach could potentially be extended to other disease states and immunological phenotypes. A group of highly shared sequence variants was considered likely to be a technical artifact of the sequencing pipeline. This cohort had only TCR beta chains sequenced, and the lack of alpha or paired-chain data limited which features could be detected. Several of the top co-occurrence clusters appeared to be linked to parvovirus B19, influenza, CMV and Epstein-Barr virus, according to a later analysis. The study gave a list of more than 150 TCR beta chains associated with cytomegalovirus. A later analysis found that most CMV-associated TCR beta chains appeared HLA-restricted, with HLA associations seemingly driven largely by CMV exposure. Roughly uniform sequencing depth across donors was assumed in presence/absence analyses, although this assumption may not hold. In a later analysis, some 17,000 TCR beta sequences were associated with specific HLA alleles at a false discovery rate of 0.05. In a later analysis, HLA-associated TCR beta chains were found to be more clonally expanded and to have lower generation probabilities than equally common non-associated chains. The classifier was reported to diagnose cytomegalovirus status with high specificity and sensitivity in both the original cohort and the validation cohort. In vitro tests confirmed that three of the cytomegalovirus-associated TCR beta chains recognize cytomegalovirus antigens. Compared with the roughly 670-donor mean, donors in an Asian-associated ancestry cluster had fewer N-insertions in productive TCRs, according to a later genetic analysis. A further reported finding was that TCR beta sequences accurately predicted the HLA-A and HLA-B alleles for most subjects in the first cohort. Strong co-occurrence of HLA alleles, especially DR and DQ, made assigning TCR associations to individual alleles difficult. V-gene and J-gene trimming of TCR beta chains was associated with a missense DCLRE1C variant in a later genetic analysis, and the association was replicated in an independent cohort. Roughly 15 rarely observed V segments, including chromosome 9 orphons, were excluded from the earlier analysis of some 590 of the donors because counts were too low.

The cohort consisted of approximately 690 healthy bone marrow donors. All cohort members were sampled while nominally healthy, although unrecorded immune exposures were likely present. The donor was CMV seropositive and belonged to the group of 250 to 300 seropositive cohort members. Each donor provided a peripheral blood sample, and peripheral blood mononuclear cells were used for TCR beta sequencing. The Qiagen DNeasy Blood Extraction Kit was used to extract genomic DNA from the blood cell samples. Measured from the cysteine to the phenylalanine, the CDR3 is 15 residues long. Only the CDR3 DNA stays, 45 bases, in frame from base 1. Trimming takes 0 bases from V and 4 bases from J, and the germline ends sit 9 bases apart. Via the germline V gene (reference sequence), CDR1 is MNHEY and CDR2 SMNVEV.

The rearrangement combines TRBV27 with TRBJ2-2, and TRBD2 may be the D gene, going by 6 matching bases. The sample taken for sequencing was PBMCs. The clonotype was recovered from a man aged 35-49 years in good health and CMV-seropositive. The base sequence is TGTGCCAGCAGTTTATCCGGAGGGTCCACCGGGGAGCTGTTTTTT. This codes for CASSLSGGSTGELFF.